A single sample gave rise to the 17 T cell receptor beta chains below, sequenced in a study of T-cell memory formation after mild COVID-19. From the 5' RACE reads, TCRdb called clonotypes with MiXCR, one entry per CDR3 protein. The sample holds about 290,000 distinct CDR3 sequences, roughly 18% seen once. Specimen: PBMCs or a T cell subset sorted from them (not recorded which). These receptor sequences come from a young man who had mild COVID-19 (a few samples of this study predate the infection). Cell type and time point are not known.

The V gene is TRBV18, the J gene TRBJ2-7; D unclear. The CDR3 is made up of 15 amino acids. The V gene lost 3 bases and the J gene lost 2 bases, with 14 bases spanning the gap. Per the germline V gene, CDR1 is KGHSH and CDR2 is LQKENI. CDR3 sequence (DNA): TGTGCCAGCTCACCTCCGGAAGGGCAAGCCTACGAGCAGTACGTC. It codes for CASSPPEGQAYEQYV.

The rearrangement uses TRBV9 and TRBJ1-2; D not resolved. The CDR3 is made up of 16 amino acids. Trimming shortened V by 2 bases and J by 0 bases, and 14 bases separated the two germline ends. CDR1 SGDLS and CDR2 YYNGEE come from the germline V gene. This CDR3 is CASSVSATATNYGYTF. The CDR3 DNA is TGTGCCAGCAGCGTTTCTGCTACCGCAACTAACTATGGCTACACCTTC.

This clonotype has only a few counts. Here the CDR3 DNA reads TGTGCCAGCTCACCAATGTATCAAACCGGGGAGCTGTTTTTT. The encoded protein is CASSPMYQTGELFF. The rearrangement links TRBV18 to TRBJ2-2; D unresolved. Germline CDR1 is KGHSH and CDR2 is LQKENI. CDR3 length: 14 residues. Between the trimmed V and J ends, which lost 2 bases and 5 bases, there was a span of 9 bases.

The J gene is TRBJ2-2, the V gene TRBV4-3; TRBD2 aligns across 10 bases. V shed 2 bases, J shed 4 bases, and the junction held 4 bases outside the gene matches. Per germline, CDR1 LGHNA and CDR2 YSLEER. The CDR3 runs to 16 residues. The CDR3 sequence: CASSQLAGAGTGELFF. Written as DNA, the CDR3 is TGCGCCAGCAGCCAACTAGCGGGGGCCGGCACCGGGGAGCTGTTTTTT.

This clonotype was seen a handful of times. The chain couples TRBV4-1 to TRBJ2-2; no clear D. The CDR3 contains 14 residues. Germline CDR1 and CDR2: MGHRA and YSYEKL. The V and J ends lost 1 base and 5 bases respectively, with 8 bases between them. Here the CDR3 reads CASSQGGKTGELFF. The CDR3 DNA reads TGCGCCAGCAGCCAAGGGGGTAAAACCGGGGAGCTGTTTTTT.

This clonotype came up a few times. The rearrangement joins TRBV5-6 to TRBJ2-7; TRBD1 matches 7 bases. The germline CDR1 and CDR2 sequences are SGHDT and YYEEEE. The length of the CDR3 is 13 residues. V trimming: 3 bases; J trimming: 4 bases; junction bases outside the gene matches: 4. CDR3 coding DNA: TGTGCCAGCAGCTCCGGGACAGATTACGAGCAGTACTTC. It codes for CASSSGTDYEQYF.

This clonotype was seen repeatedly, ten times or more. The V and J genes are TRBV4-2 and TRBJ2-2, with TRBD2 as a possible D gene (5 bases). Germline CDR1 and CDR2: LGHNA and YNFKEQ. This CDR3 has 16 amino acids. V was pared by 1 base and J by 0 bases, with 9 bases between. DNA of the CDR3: TGTGCCAGCAGCCAAGCGGGGAACACGAACACCGGGGAGCTGTTTTTT. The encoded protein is CASSQAGNTNTGELFF.

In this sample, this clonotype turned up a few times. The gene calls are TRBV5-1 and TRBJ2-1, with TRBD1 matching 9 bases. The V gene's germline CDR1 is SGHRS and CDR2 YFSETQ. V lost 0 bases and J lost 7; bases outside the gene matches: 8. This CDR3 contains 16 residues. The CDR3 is CASSLGLGTGQNEQFF. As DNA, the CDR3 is TGCGCCAGCAGCTTGGGCCTGGGGACAGGGCAAAATGAGCAGTTCTTC.

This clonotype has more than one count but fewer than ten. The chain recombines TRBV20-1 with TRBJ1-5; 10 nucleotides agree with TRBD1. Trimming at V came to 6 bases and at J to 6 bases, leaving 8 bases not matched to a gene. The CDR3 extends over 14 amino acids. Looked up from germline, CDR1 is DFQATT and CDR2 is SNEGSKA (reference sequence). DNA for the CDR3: TGCAGTGCAGAAGACAGGGGGCAAGGTCAGCCCCAGCATTTT. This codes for CSAEDRGQGQPQHF.

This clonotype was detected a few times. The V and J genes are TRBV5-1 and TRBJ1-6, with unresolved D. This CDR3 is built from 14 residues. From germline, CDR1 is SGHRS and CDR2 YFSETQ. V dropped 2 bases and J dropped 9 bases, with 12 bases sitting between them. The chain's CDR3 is CASSLVGRGSPLHF. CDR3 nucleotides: TGCGCCAGCAGCTTAGTGGGGAGAGGTTCACCCCTCCACTTT.

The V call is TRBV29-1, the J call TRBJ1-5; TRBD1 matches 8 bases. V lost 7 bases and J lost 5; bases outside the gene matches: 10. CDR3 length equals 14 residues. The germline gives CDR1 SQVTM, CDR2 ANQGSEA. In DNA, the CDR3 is TGCAGCGCCTCACAGGGGGACCTAGATCAGCCCCAGCATTTT. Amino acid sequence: CSASQGDLDQPQHF.

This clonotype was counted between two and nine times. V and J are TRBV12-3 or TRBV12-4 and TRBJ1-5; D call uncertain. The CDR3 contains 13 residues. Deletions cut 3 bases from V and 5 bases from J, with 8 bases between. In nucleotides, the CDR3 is TGTGCCAGCAGTTTTAGGCACCATCAGCCCCAGCATTTT. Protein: CASSFRHHQPQHF.

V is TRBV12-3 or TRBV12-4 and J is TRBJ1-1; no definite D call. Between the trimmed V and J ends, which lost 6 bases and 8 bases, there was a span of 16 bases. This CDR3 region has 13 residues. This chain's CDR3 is CASRLGLPGEAFF. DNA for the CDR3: TGTGCCAGCAGACTGGGCCTCCCCGGGGAAGCTTTCTTT.

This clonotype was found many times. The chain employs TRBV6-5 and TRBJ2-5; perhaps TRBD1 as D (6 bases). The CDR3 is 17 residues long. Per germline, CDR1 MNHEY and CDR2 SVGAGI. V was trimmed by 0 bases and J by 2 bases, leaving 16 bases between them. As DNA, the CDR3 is TGTGCCAGCAGTTACTCGCTAGGGGAGAGGGGGCAAGAGACCCAGTACTTC. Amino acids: CASSYSLGERGQETQYF.

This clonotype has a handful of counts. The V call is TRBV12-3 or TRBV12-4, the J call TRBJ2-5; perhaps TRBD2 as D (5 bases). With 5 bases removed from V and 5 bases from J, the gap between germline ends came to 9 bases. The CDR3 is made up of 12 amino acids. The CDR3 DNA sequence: TGTGCCAGCAGTCGAAGAGGGGAGACCCAGTACTTC. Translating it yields CASSRRGETQYF.

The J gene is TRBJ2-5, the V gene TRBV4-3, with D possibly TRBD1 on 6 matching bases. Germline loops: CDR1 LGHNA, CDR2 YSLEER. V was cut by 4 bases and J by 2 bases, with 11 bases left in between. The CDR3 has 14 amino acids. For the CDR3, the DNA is TGCGCCAGCAGCCCGGACAGCGGACAAGAGACCCAGTACTTC. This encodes CASSPDSGQETQYF.

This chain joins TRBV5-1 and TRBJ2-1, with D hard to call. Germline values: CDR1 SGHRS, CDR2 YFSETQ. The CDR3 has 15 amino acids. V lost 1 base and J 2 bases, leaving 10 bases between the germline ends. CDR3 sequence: CASSLSMGTYNEQFF. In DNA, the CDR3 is TGCGCCAGCAGCTTGTCTATGGGGACCTACAATGAGCAGTTCTTC.